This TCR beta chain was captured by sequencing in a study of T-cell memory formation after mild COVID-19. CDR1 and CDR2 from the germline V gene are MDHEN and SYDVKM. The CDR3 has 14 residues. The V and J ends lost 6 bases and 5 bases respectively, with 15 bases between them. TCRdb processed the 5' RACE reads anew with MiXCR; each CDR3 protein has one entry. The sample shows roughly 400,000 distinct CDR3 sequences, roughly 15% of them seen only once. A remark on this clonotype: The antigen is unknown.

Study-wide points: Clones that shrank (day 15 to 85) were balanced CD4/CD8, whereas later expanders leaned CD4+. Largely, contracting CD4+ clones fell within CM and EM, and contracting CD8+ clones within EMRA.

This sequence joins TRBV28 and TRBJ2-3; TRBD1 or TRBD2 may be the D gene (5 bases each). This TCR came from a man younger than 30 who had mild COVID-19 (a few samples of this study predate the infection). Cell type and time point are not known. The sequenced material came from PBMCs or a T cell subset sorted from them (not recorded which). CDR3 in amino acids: CASRGDPRGDTQYF. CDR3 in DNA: TGTGCCAGCAGGGGGGACCCAAGAGGAGATACGCAGTATTTT.